This passage covers 13 T cell receptor beta chains from one sample sequenced in a study of shared clonotypes between healthy human individuals. Naive CD8 cells lacked CD45RO and underwent positive selection for CCR7, leaving out terminally differentiated effector memory CD45RA+ cells. Sequencing used immunoSEQ multiplex PCR; TCRdb keeps in-frame clones, though not all of them. The sample contains around 2.1 million clones, 85% to 95% of which appear only once. Material: naive CD8+ T cells from PBMCs. These receptors came from a man younger than 30 in good health. Some clones in this sample may be carry-over from other donors' samples.

This chain uses TRBV27 with TRBJ2-1, with unresolved D. This CDR3 has 9 amino acids. Germline CDR1 and CDR2: MNHEY and SMNVEV (reference sequence). V lost 8 bases, J lost 14 bases, and 10 bases lay in between. This CDR3 reads CASDNLKFF. CDR3 DNA sequence: TGTGCCAGCGATAATCTTAAGTTCTTC.

The genes are TRBV7-6 and TRBJ2-2; TRBD1 matches at 8 bases. Per germline, CDR1 SGHVS and CDR2 FNYEAQ. V dropped 5 bases and J dropped 3; count of bases not matched to a gene: 5. This CDR3 has 15 residues. Written as DNA, the CDR3 is TGTGCCAGCAGCCGAGGACAGGGCTACACCGGGGAGCTGTTTTTT. As protein: CASSRGQGYTGELFF.

The chain combines TRBV19 with TRBJ1-1; weak D call: TRBD1 (5 bases). The CDR3 totals 17 residues. The V gene lost 7 bases and the J gene lost 3 bases, with 24 bases spanning the gap. The germline V gene encodes CDR1 LNHDA and CDR2 SQIVND (reference sequence). DNA of the CDR3: TGTGCCAGTACCCCCTCGATCTGGGGCAGTTTGGACACTGAAGCTTTCTTT. Residues: CASTPSIWGSLDTEAFF.

This chain links TRBV30 with TRBJ2-5; 9 bases fit TRBD1. CDR1 and CDR2 (germline): GTSNPN, SVGIG (reference sequence). Germline trimming cut 3 bases from V and 1 base from J; bases unmatched to any gene: 0. The CDR3 is made up of 13 amino acids. The CDR3 coding sequence is TGTGCCTGGAGGGACAGGGGCCAAGAGACCCAGTACTTC. This sequence encodes CAWRDRGQETQYF.

V usage is TRBV4-1 and J usage is TRBJ1-5, with 8 bases lining up with TRBD1. This CDR3 comprises 16 residues. The V gene end was trimmed by 4 bases and the J gene end by 4 bases; junction bases not matched to a gene: 9. Germline lookup yields CDR1 MGHRA and CDR2 YSYEKL. CDR3 DNA: TGCGCCAGCAGCCTTCGGGACAGGCTGGGAAATCAGCCCCAGCATTTT. Translation gives CASSLRDRLGNQPQHF.

The gene calls are TRBV29-1 and TRBJ1-1; no clear D gene. Germline-derived CDR1 and CDR2 are SQVTM and ANQGSEA. Trimming left V 7 bases short and J 4 bases short, with 16 bases between. This CDR3 spans 13 amino acids. The CDR3 spells CSAMSSGGTEAFF. Here the CDR3 DNA reads TGCAGCGCTATGAGCTCCGGAGGCACTGAAGCTTTCTTT.

This clone came up once. The gene calls are TRBV2 and TRBJ2-1, with TRBD2 as a possible D gene (6 bases). V was clipped by 3 bases and J by 2 bases, with 11 bases between them. This CDR3 has 15 amino acids. The germline V gene has CDR1 SNHLY and CDR2 FYNNEI. The CDR3 protein is CASSEGGQAYNEQFF. As DNA, the CDR3 is TGTGCCAGCAGTGAGGGAGGACAAGCCTACAATGAGCAGTTCTTC.

V usage is TRBV9 and J usage is TRBJ2-1; the match to TRBD2 covers 10 bases. The germline gives CDR1 SGDLS, CDR2 YYNGEE. CDR3 length equals 16 residues. After removal of 4 bases from V and 6 bases from J, the junction contained 10 bases not matched to a gene. CDR3 bases: TGTGCCAGCAGCACCCCCCCGGGACTAGCGCGCAATGAGCAGTTCTTC. This codes for CASSTPPGLARNEQFF.

The V and J genes are TRBV13 and TRBJ2-6, with a tentative D call TRBD2 (5 bases). The CDR3 runs 17 residues. Germline V gives CDR1 PRHDT, CDR2 FYEKMQ (reference sequence). The V gene lost 4 bases and the J gene lost 4 bases, with 17 bases spanning the gap. CDR3 loop: CASSSGFSSPGANVLTF. CDR3 in DNA: TGTGCCAGCAGCTCGGGGTTCTCTAGTCCCGGGGCCAACGTCCTGACTTTC.

The rearrangement uses TRBV2 and TRBJ2-7; 9 bases agree with TRBD2. The CDR3 runs to 17 residues. With 5 bases clipped from V and 3 bases from J, the junction kept 14 bases outside the gene matches. CDR1 is SNHLY and CDR2 is FYNNEI in the germline V gene. Here the CDR3 reads CASSNRVLAGAGYEQYF. CDR3 DNA: TGTGCCAGCAGTAATCGAGTTTTAGCGGGAGCCGGCTACGAGCAGTACTTC.

This chain joins TRBV19 and TRBJ2-1; 10 bases map to TRBD2. The CDR3 runs to 15 residues. J was trimmed by 6 bases and V by 9 bases; bases with no gene match: 11. Germline CDR1 and CDR2: LNHDA and SQIVND (reference sequence). The CDR3, as DNA: TGTGCCAGCGGGGGCTCTAGCGGGAGCAGCAATGAGCAGTTCTTC. Translated: CASGGSSGSSNEQFF.

This clone was observed a few times. The rearrangement links TRBV25-1 to TRBJ2-2, with TRBD2 matching 8 bases. The junction had 4 bases not matched to a gene; V was cut back by 1 base and J by 3 bases. This CDR3 is 16 amino acids long. Germline loops: CDR1 MGHDK, CDR2 SYGVNS. For the CDR3, the DNA is TGTGCCAGCAGTGAATTAGCACTAGCGGACACCGGGGAGCTGTTTTTT. This sequence encodes CASSELALADTGELFF.

The chain combines TRBV2 with TRBJ2-1, with D possibly being TRBD2 (6 bases). The CDR3 is 14 residues long. Germline CDR1 is SNHLY and CDR2 is FYNNEI. V lost 6 bases and J lost 0, with 9 bases in between. The CDR3 protein is CASRDGGSYNEQFF. CDR3 nucleotides: TGTGCCAGCAGAGACGGGGGCTCCTACAATGAGCAGTTCTTC. Based on the CDR3 plus reference TRBV2 and TRBJ2-1, the full variable domain is EPEVTQTPSHQVTQMGQEVILRCVPISNHLYFYWYRQILGQKVEFLVSFYNNEISEKSEIFDDQFSVERPDGSNFTLKIRSTKLEDSAMYFCASRDGGSYNEQFFGPGTRLTVL.